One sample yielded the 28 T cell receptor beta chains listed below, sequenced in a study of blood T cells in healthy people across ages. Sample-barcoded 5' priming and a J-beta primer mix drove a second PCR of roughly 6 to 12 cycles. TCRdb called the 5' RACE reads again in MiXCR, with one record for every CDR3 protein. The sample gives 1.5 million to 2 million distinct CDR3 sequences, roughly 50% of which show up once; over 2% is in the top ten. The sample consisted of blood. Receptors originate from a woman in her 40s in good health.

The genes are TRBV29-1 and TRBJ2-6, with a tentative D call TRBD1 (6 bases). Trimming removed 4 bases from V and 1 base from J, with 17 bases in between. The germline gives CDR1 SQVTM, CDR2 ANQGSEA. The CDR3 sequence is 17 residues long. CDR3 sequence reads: CSVGPTTGLSGANVLTF. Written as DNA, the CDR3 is TGCAGCGTTGGACCAACAACAGGGCTTTCTGGGGCCAACGTCCTGACTTTC.

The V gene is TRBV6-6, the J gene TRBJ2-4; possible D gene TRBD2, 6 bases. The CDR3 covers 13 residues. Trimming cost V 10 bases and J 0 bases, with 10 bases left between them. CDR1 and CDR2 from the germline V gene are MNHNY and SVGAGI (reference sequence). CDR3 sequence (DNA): TGTGCCACGGAGGGGTTAGCCAAAAACATTCAGTACTTC. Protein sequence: CATEGLAKNIQYF.

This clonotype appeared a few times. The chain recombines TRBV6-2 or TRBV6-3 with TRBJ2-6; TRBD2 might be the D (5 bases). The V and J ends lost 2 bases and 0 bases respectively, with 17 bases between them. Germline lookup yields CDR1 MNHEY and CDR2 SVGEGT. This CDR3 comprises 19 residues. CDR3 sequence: CASSYSGETKSSGANVLTF. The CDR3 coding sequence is TGTGCCAGCAGTTACAGTGGGGAGACGAAGAGCTCTGGGGCCAACGTCCTGACTTTC.

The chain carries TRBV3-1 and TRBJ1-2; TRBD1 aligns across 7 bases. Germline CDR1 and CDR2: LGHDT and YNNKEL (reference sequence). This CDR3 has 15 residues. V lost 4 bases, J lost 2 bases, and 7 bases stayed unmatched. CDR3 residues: CASSPGTVTNYGYTF. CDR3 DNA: TGTGCCAGCAGCCCTGGGACAGTTACAAACTATGGCTACACCTTC. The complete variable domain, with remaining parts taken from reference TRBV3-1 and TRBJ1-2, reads DTAVSQTPKYLVTQMGNDKSIKCEQNLGHDTMYWYKQDSKKFLKIMFSYNNKELIINETVPNRFSPKSPDKAHLNLHINSLELGDSAVYFCASSPGTVTNYGYTFGSGTRLTVV.

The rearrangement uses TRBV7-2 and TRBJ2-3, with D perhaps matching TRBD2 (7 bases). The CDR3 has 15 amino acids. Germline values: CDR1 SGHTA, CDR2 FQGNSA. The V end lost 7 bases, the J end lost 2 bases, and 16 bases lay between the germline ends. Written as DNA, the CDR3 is TGTGCCAGCAACCGGGGGGCGGGGTCCACAGATACGCAGTATTTT. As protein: CASNRGAGSTDTQYF.

The CDR3, as DNA: TGTGCCAGCAGCTTAGGGGGGGACGGTGTCTCTGATACGCAGTATTTT. This sequence encodes CASSLGGDGVSDTQYF. The V and J genes are TRBV7-9 and TRBJ2-3, with TRBD2 as a possible D gene (6 bases). Trimming pared 1 base from V and 6 bases from J, leaving 17 bases between. CDR3 size: 16 residues. CDR1 is SEHNR and CDR2 is FQNEAQ in the germline V gene (reference sequence).

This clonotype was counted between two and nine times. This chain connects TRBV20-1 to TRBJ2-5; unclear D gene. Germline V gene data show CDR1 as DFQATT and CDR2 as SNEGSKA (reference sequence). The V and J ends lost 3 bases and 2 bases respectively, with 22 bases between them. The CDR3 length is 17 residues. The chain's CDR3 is CSARKFLDQEPQETQYF. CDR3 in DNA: TGCAGTGCTAGGAAATTCCTTGATCAGGAACCGCAAGAGACCCAGTACTTC.

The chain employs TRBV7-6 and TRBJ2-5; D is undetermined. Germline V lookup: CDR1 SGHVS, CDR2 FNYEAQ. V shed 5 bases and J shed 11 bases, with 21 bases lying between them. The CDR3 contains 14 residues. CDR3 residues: CASSPNILGNEQYF. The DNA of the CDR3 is TGTGCCAGCAGCCCAAATATTCTGGGGAATGAGCAGTACTTC.

The CDR3 coding sequence is TGCGCCAGCAGCTTGGGTTGGCAGGTCGACCACGAGCAGTACTTC. This sequence encodes CASSLGWQVDHEQYF. The chain uses TRBV5-1 and TRBJ2-5; D remains unclear. The assigned J gene may be wrong: the sequence end matches TRBJ2-7 better. This CDR3 region has 15 residues. Germline CDR1 is SGHRS and CDR2 is YFSETQ.

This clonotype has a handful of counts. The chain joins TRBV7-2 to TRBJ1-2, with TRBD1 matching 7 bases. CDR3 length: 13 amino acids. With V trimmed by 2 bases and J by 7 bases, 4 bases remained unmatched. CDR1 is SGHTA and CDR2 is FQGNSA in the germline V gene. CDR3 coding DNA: TGTGCCAGCAGCTTAACGACAGGGAGTGGCTACACCTTC. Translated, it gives CASSLTTGSGYTF.

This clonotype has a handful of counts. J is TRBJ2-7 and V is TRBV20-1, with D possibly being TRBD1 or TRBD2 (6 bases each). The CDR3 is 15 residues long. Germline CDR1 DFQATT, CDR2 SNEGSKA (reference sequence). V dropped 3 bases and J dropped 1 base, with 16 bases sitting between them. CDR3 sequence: CSASVPKGGSYEQYF. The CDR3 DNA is TGCAGTGCTAGTGTACCGAAAGGGGGGTCCTACGAGCAGTACTTC.

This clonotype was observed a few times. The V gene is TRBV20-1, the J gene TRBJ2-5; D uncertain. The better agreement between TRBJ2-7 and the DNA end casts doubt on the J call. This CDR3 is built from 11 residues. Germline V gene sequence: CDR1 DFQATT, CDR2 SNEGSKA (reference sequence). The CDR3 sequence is CSARSGCEQYF. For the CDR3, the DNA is TGCAGTGCTAGGTCCGGATGCGAGCAGTACTTC.

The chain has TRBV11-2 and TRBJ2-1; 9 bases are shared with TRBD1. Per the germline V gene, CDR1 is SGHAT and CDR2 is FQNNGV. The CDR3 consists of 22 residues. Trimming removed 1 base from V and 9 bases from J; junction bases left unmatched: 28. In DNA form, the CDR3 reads TGTGCCAGCAGCTTAGTGGGTACCGGGACAGGGTACACTTCCCAGGGTAGGACTGAGCAGTTCTTC. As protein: CASSLVGTGTGYTSQGRTEQFF.

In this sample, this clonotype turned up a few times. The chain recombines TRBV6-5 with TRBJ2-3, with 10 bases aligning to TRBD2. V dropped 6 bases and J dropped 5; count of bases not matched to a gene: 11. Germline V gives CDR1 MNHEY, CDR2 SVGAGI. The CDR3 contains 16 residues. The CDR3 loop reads CASSIISGGAGDTQYF. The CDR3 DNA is TGTGCCAGCAGCATAATCAGCGGGGGGGCTGGAGATACGCAGTATTTT.

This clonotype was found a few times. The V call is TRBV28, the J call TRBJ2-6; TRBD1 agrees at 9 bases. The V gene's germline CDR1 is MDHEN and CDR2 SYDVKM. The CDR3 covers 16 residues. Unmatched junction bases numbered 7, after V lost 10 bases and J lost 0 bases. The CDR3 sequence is CATMDRGPSGANVLTF. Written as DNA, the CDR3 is TGTGCCACCATGGACAGGGGCCCCTCTGGGGCCAACGTCCTGACTTTC.

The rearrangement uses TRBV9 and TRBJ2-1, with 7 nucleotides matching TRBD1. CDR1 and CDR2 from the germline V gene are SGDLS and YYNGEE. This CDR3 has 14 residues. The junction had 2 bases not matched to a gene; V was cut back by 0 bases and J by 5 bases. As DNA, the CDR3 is TGTGCCAGCAGCGTAGGGGACAGCCACAATGAGCAGTTCTTC. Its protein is CASSVGDSHNEQFF.

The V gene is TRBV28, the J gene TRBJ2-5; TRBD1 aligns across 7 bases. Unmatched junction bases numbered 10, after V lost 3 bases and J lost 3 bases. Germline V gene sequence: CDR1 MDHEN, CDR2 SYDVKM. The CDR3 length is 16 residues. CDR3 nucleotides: TGTGCCAGCAGTTTCTTAGAGGGGGCGGTTGAAGAGACCCAGTACTTC. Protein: CASSFLEGAVEETQYF. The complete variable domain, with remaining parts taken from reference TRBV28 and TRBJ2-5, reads DVKVTQSSRYLVKRTGEKVFLECVQDMDHENMFWYRQDPGLGLRLIYFSYDVKMKEKGDIPEGYSVSREKKERFSLILESASTNQTSMYLCASSFLEGAVEETQYFGPGTRLLVL.

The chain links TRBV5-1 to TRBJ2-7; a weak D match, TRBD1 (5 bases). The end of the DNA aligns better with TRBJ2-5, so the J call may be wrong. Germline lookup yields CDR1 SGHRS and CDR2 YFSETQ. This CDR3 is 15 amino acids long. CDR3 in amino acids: CASRPTVGLEETQYF. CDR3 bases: TGCGCCAGCAGGCCGACAGTAGGGTTAGAAGAGACCCAGTACTTC.

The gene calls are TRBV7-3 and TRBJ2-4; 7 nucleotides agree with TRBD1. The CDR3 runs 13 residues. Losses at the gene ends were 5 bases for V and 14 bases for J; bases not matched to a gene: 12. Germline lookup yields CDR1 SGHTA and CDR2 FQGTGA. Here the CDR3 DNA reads TGTGCCAGCAGCACCGGAGACAGGGAGCTAAAGTACTTC. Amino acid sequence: CASSTGDRELKYF.

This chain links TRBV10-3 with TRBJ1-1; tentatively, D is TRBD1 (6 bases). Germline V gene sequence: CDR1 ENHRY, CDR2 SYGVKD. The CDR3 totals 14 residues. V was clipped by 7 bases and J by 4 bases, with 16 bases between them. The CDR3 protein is CAITTGGQGTEAFF. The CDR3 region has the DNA TGTGCCATCACTACGGGGGGGCAGGGCACTGAAGCTTTCTTT.

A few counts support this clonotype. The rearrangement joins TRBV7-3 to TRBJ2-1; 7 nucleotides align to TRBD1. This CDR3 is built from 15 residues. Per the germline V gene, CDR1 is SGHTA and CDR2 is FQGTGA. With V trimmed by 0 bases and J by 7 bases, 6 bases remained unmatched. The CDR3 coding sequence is TGTGCCAGCAGCTTAACGACAGGGCCTCAGAATGAGCAGTTCTTC. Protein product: CASSLTTGPQNEQFF.

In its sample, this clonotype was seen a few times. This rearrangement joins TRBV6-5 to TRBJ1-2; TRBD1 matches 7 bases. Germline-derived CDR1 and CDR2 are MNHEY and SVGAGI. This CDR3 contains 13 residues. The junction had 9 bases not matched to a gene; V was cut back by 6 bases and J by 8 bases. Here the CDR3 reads CASRDDRVSGYTF. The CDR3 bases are TGTGCCAGCAGAGACGACAGGGTGAGCGGCTACACCTTC.

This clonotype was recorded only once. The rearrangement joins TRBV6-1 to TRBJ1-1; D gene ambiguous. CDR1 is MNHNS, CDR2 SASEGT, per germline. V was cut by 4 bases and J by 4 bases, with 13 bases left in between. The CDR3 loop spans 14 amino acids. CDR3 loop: CASSAKGTATEAFF. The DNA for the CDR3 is TGTGCCAGCAGTGCAAAGGGAACAGCCACTGAAGCTTTCTTT.

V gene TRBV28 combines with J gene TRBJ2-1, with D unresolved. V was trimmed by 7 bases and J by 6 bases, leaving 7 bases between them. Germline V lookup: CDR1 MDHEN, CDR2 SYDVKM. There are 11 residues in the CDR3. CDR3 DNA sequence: TGTGCCAGCACGGTCGTCAATGAGCAGTTCTTC. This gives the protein CASTVVNEQFF.

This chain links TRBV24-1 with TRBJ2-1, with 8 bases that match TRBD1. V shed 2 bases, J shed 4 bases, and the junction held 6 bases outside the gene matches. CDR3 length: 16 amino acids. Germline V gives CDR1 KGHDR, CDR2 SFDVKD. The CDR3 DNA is TGTGCCACCAGTGATTCGGACAGGGTTGCGTACAATGAGCAGTTCTTC. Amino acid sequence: CATSDSDRVAYNEQFF.

The CDR3 bases are TGCAGTGCTAGAGATCGGCGGGGGGCGGATGGCTACACCTTC. This gives the protein CSARDRRGADGYTF. The rearrangement uses TRBV20-1 and TRBJ1-2, with D perhaps matching TRBD1 (6 bases). Trimming stripped 0 bases from V and 6 bases from J, with 14 bases between. Germline lookup yields CDR1 DFQATT and CDR2 SNEGSKA (reference sequence). The CDR3 sequence is 14 residues long.

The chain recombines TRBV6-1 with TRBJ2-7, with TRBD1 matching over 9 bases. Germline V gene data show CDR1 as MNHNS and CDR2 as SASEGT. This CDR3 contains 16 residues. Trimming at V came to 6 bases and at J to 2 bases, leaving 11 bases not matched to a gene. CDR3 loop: CASRSKTGGHPYEQYF. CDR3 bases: TGTGCCAGCAGGTCAAAAACAGGGGGCCACCCCTACGAGCAGTACTTC.

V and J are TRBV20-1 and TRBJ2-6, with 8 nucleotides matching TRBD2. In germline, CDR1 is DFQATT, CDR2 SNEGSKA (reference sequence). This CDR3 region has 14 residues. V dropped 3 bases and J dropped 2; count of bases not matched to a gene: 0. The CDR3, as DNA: TGCAGTGCTAGCGGGGGGGCTGGGGCCAACGTCCTGACTTTC. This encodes CSASGGAGANVLTF.